This T cell receptor beta chain was sequenced in a study of post-analysis software for immune sequencing data. Whole-study findings and limits: Diversity measured as normalized Chao1 was significantly lower in multiple sclerosis patients than in controls. Strong co-clustering by F measure was evident for samples that had been prepared in the same batch.

Every TCR beta cDNA library bore unique molecular identifiers. Each batch of about 0.95 to 10 million T cells produced roughly 450,000 cDNA molecules. One entry per CDR3 protein, called by TCRdb with MiXCR from the PCR reads. The profile shows 700,000 to 800,000 distinct CDR3 sequences, less than 35% of them singletons. About this clonotype itself: Its antigen is not known.

This TCR derives from a girl aged 5 to 17 with multiple sclerosis. The source material was blood.

The CDR3: CASMSRKGEQYF. The CDR3 nucleotides read TGTGCCAGCATGAGTAGAAAAGGCGAGCAGTACTTC. The genes are TRBV28 and TRBJ2-7; D is uncertain. This CDR3 spans 12 amino acids. Germline lookup yields CDR1 MDHEN and CDR2 SYDVKM. The V end lost 7 bases, the J end lost 6 bases, and 13 bases lay between the germline ends.